These 12 T cell receptor beta chains were sequenced from one sample in a study of T cells after yellow fever vaccination. TCRdb re-derived calls from the 5' RACE reads in MiXCR, one entry per CDR3 protein. This sample has around 150,000 distinct CDR3 sequences, with 6% to 7.5% found just once. This material consisted of CD4+ T cells sorted from PBMCs, taken about 5 days after the first yellow fever vaccination. Receptors were obtained from a man aged 18-30 years who received the YFV17D yellow fever vaccine.

The chain's CDR3 is CASSSGLTTDTQYF. In DNA, the CDR3 is TGTGCCAGCAGCTCGGGACTAACTACAGATACGCAGTATTTT. This chain links TRBV7-3 with TRBJ2-3; 7 nucleotides agree with TRBD2. The CDR3 length is 14 residues. CDR1 and CDR2 from the germline V gene are SGHTA and FQGTGA. The trim removed 4 bases at V and 3 bases at J, leaving 4 bases unmatched.

In its sample, this clonotype was seen many times. This rearrangement joins TRBV29-1 to TRBJ2-1; the match to TRBD2 covers 8 bases. The trim removed 8 bases at V and 3 bases at J, leaving 9 bases unmatched. Germline V lookup: CDR1 SQVTM, CDR2 ANQGSEA. The CDR3 runs 14 residues. The CDR3 reads CSHSGALLYNEQFF. In DNA, the CDR3 is TGCAGCCATAGCGGGGCTCTTCTCTACAATGAGCAGTTCTTC.

At least ten counts were recorded for this clonotype. At one end, the junction sequence differs from germline, possibly due to a read error. The genes are TRBV7-7 and TRBJ2-1; 8 nucleotides line up with TRBD2. Germline CDR1 and CDR2: SSHAT and FNYEAQ (reference sequence). The CDR3 is 16 amino acids. The chain's CDR3 is CASSSAAGENHNEQFF. CDR3 in DNA: TGTGCTAGCAGCTCCGCAGCGGGGGAGAACCACAATGAGCAGTTCTTC. The whole variable domain, filled in from reference TRBV7-7 and TRBJ2-1, reads GAGVSQSPRYKVTKRGQDVTLRCDPISSHATLYWYQQALGQGPEFLTYFNYEAQPDKSGLPSDRFSAERPEGSISTLTIQRTEQRDSAMYRCASSSAAGENHNEQFFGPGTRLTVL.

This clonotype was seen at least ten times. This chain joins TRBV10-2 and TRBJ2-7, with TRBD1 as a possible D gene (6 bases). Trimming pared 2 bases from V and 3 bases from J, leaving 11 bases between. Germline V gives CDR1 WSHSY, CDR2 SAAADI. The CDR3 extends over 14 amino acids. In nucleotides, the CDR3 is TGCGCCAGCAGTGAGGGGGGCCTCAACTACGAGCAGTACTTC. Residues: CASSEGGLNYEQYF.

This clonotype was counted only a few times. This chain connects TRBV7-2 to TRBJ1-3, with TRBD1 matching 8 bases. This CDR3 region has 16 residues. V shed 3 bases and J 4 bases; nucleotides not matched to a gene: 8. In germline, CDR1 is SGHTA, CDR2 FQGNSA. The CDR3 region is CASSFGRTGLGNTIYF. The DNA of the CDR3 is TGTGCCAGCAGCTTCGGAAGGACAGGGCTAGGAAACACCATATATTTT.

This clonotype has a count of ten or more. The chain couples TRBV6-2 or TRBV6-3 to TRBJ1-5, with 7 bases lining up with TRBD1. The CDR3 has 14 amino acids. Trimming removed 6 bases from V and 10 bases from J; junction bases left unmatched: 12. Germline V CDR1 and CDR2: MNHEY, SVGEGT. CDR3 sequence reads: CASRPGQAAIPQHF. The CDR3 DNA sequence: TGTGCCAGCAGACCCGGACAGGCGGCGATTCCCCAGCATTTT.

This clonotype has a handful of counts. This chain connects TRBV7-6 to TRBJ2-5; TRBD1 is a possible D gene (6 bases). The germline CDR1 and CDR2 sequences are SGHVS and FNYEAQ. Trimming left V 2 bases short and J 5 bases short, with 9 bases between. The CDR3 has 13 amino acids. The CDR3 loop is CASSLQGFETQYF. As DNA, the CDR3 is TGTGCCAGCAGCTTACAGGGGTTCGAGACCCAGTACTTC.

This clonotype turned up a few times. V and J are TRBV5-1 and TRBJ1-6; D is uncertain. Germline V gene sequence: CDR1 SGHRS, CDR2 YFSETQ. V was clipped by 0 bases and J by 7 bases, with 11 bases between them. The CDR3 is 15 residues long. The CDR3: CASSLAAGMNSPLHF. The CDR3, as DNA: TGCGCCAGCAGCTTGGCCGCGGGAATGAATTCACCCCTCCACTTT.

This clonotype was found once. Just one base apart from a much larger clone, this may be a read error. The J gene is TRBJ2-1, the V gene TRBV18; perhaps TRBD1 as D (6 bases). The CDR3 is 14 amino acids. Germline V gene sequence: CDR1 KGHSH, CDR2 LQKENI. The CDR3 spells CASSVNRAGDERFF. For the CDR3, the DNA is TGTGCCAGCTCAGTAAACAGGGCGGGCGATGAGCGGTTCTTC.

This clonotype was counted at least ten times. The chain joins TRBV6-5 to TRBJ1-1; weak D call: TRBD1 (6 bases). Looked up from germline, CDR1 is MNHEY and CDR2 is SVGAGI. CDR3 length: 15 amino acids. With 6 bases removed from V and 0 bases from J, the gap between germline ends came to 14 bases. CDR3 amino acids: CASSKTGNLNTEAFF. The CDR3 DNA follows: TGTGCCAGCAGCAAAACAGGGAACTTGAACACTGAAGCTTTCTTT.

The V gene is TRBV7-2, the J gene TRBJ2-6; the D is unclear. V was clipped by 5 bases and J by 1 base, with 9 bases between them. The CDR3 is 15 residues long. CDR1 is SGHTA, CDR2 FQGNSA, per germline. The CDR3 here is CASSPSISGANVLTF. The CDR3 region has the DNA TGTGCCAGCAGCCCCTCGATTTCTGGGGCCAACGTCCTGACTTTC.

In its sample, this clonotype was seen many times. This chain uses TRBV11-1 with TRBJ2-3; maybe TRBD2 (5 bases). V was cut by 5 bases and J by 5 bases, with 14 bases left in between. Germline V gene data show CDR1 as SGHAT and CDR2 as FQDESV (reference sequence). CDR3 length: 14 amino acids. CDR3 in DNA: TGTGCCAGCAGCCCAACACCTGGGAGAGATACGCAGTATTTT. Translation: CASSPTPGRDTQYF. Looking up the rest from reference TRBV11-1 and TRBJ2-3 gives the full variable domain: EAEVAQSPRYKITEKSQAVAFWCDPISGHATLYWYRQILGQGPELLVQFQDESVVDDSQLPKDRFSAERLKGVDSTLKIQPAELGDSAMYLCASSPTPGRDTQYFGPGTRLTVL.